These T cell receptor beta chains were read from a single sample in a study of blood T cell repertoires in COVID-19. Generated by immunoSEQ multiplex PCR, the TCRdb table keeps only in-frame clones and is missing some. The table lists 150,000 to 250,000 clones, roughly four fifths of them singletons. Sequencing was performed on PBMCs or T cells enriched from blood (not recorded which). These TCRs come from a middle-aged man who had recovered from COVID-19. The CDR3 runs from the conserved cysteine through the conserved F or W. Fields, in order: V gene, J gene, clone size, D gene, CDR3 length, CDR3 DNA, CDR3 protein. D genes are given only for firm matches. Clone size is not always given. Where it is, it says once, few, many or a class for expanded clones.

V: TRBV4-2; J: TRBJ1-2; size: NA; D: TRBD1; length: 14; DNA: TGTGCCAGCAGCCCGACAGGGAATAACTATGGCTACACCTTC; CDR3: CASSPTGNNYGYTF
V: TRBV14; J: TRBJ1-3; size: NA; D: NA; length: 13; DNA: TGTGCCAGCAGACTTTACTCTGGAAACACCATATATTTT; CDR3: CASRLYSGNTIYF
V: TRBV30; J: TRBJ1-1; size: few; D: NA; length: 11; DNA: TGTGCCTGGAGTGTAGGGGGAGAAGCTTTCTTT; CDR3: CAWSVGGEAFF
V: TRBV2; J: TRBJ1-5; size: NA; D: NA; length: 13; DNA: TGTGCCAGCAGTGAAGGGGGGGGGCAGCCCCAGCATTTT; CDR3: CASSEGGGQPQHF
V: TRBV7-7; J: TRBJ2-1; size: NA; D: NA; length: 15; DNA: TGTGCCAGCAGCCAGGACAGAGCCCACTACAATGAGCAGTTCTTC; CDR3: CASSQDRAHYNEQFF
V: TRBV7-9; J: TRBJ1-5; size: NA; D: NA; length: 15; DNA: TGTGCCAGCAGCTTTGGGGCAGGAGACAATCAGCCCCAGCATTTT; CDR3: CASSFGAGDNQPQHF
V: TRBV5-1; J: TRBJ2-3; size: NA; D: NA; length: 15; DNA: TGCGCCAGCAGCTTTCGCCGGGGGAGCACAGATACGCAGTATTTT; CDR3: CASSFRRGSTDTQYF
V: TRBV7-9; J: TRBJ2-5; size: NA; D: NA; length: 16; DNA: TGTGCCAGCAGCTTATGGTCCAGGGAAGGTAGAGAGACCCAGTACTTC; CDR3: CASSLWSREGRETQYF
V: TRBV19; J: TRBJ1-5; size: NA; D: NA; length: 17; DNA: TGTGCCAGTAGTATAGTATATTGGGAGGGGGGAAATCAGCCCCAGCATTTT; CDR3: CASSIVYWEGGNQPQHF
V: TRBV7-9; J: TRBJ2-3; size: NA; D: TRBD2; length: 17; DNA: TGTGCCAGCAGCTCCAGGCTAGCGGGAGGGACCACAGATACGCAGTATTTT; CDR3: CASSSRLAGGTTDTQYF
V: TRBV28; J: TRBJ2-3; size: NA; D: TRBD2; length: 18; DNA: TGTGCCAGCAGTGCAAGAGGATCGCGGACTAGCGGGCCCCTAGGGCAGTATTTT; CDR3: CASSARGSRTSGPLGQYF